The TCR beta chain under discussion was sequenced for a study of blood T cell repertoires in COVID-19. The CDR3 consists of 14 residues. Germline V gene lookup returns CDR1 SGHDN and CDR2 FVKESK. V shed 5 bases and J shed 7 bases, with 15 bases lying between them. Data came from immunoSEQ multiplex PCR; TCRdb stores just in-frame clones and leaves some out. The sample consists of approximately 68,000 clones, roughly 77% of them appearing once. This clone was recorded once. This chain joins TRBV14 and TRBJ1-5; perhaps TRBD1 as D (5 bases). The specimen was peripheral blood. The receptor's source is a human donor in a cohort sampled during active COVID-19. The CDR3 region is CASSFRGGTQPQHF. Written as DNA, the CDR3 is TGTGCCAGCAGCTTCCGGGGGGGAACCCAGCCCCAGCATTTT.